The present TCR beta chain was sequenced within a study of cytomegalovirus exposure and HLA in healthy donors (dated 2017 in TCRdb). With regard to the full study: According to an earlier analysis of 587 of the donors, 200 million or so T cells yielded roughly 110 million unique TCR beta sequences and 276 Gb of sequence data. Approximately 330 gigabases of sequencing data and around 85 million unique TCR sequences made up an early release that covered 640 HLA-typed donors. Of the 300 to 450 genotyped donors, more than 75% were placed in the genetic ancestry cluster associated with self-reported Caucasian donors. The study was designed to test whether signatures of past pathogen exposure could be identified by cataloging public T cell receptors. The study profiled the T cell repertoires of 666 subjects by immunosequencing and related them to cytomegalovirus serostatus. Along with the approximately 650-subject first cohort, a separate validation cohort of over a hundred different subjects was used. The study combined high-throughput TCR immunosequencing, statistical association of individual TCRs with disease status, and machine learning to predict cytomegalovirus infection status. In a later analysis, previously published TCR beta repertoires from about 640 donors were re-analyzed and high-resolution HLA genotyping was added so that TCR occurrence patterns could be studied. In the later analysis, no new phenotypic data were used to find candidate immune exposures; instead, reliance was placed on TCR beta sequences and their occurrence across donors. An earlier analysis of around 540 of the donors applied high-throughput TCR beta sequencing to assess whether each TCR beta V gene segment acted as functional or pseudogenic. Alongside the repertoire data, information on donor age, sex, ethnicity and CMV serostatus was compiled. A later genetic analysis took genome-wide SNP genotypes for about 65% of the 666 donors and used that subset as a discovery cohort. All discovery cohort repertoires had been generated using a single sequencing platform. HLA typing covered class I and class II loci at four-digit resolution. The number of typed donors differed by locus: 629-630 for A, B, C, DRB1 and DQB1; 500 to 550 for DQA1; fewer than 610 for DPA1; and roughly 490 for DPB1. Because of strong linkage in the cohort, roughly five DR-DQ haplotypes were treated as single units for association and clustering. Among several hundred genotyped donors of the cohort, an average of roughly 230,000 unique TCR beta nucleotide sequences was sequenced per donor, of which approximately 18% were non-productive.

Library creation used the immunoSEQ multiplex PCR assay. For the multiplex PCR, a mixture combining 60 forward primers for TCR Vbeta segments and 13 reverse primers for TCR Jbeta segments was used. Amplification of the CDR3 region of rearranged TCR beta genes was performed with a multiplex PCR assay on genomic DNA. On the Illumina HiSeq System, the amplified TCR beta libraries were sequenced as 87-base-pair reads. On the study's bioinformatics: A later analysis tallied about 77 million unique TCR beta chains across the 700 or so repertoires, and around 10 million of those chains were shared by two or more donors. To remove PCR and sequencing errors, raw reads were error-corrected and collapsed into unique sequences using a nearest-neighbor algorithm that merged closely related sequences. To assign V, D and J gene segments, CDR3 sequences were aligned to IMGT reference sequences. For a sequence to be retained, a match of at least six nucleotides to both a V gene segment and a J gene segment was required. Rearrangements were called productive when the CDR3 lacked stop codons and stayed in frame with V and J; all others were non-productive. Following IMGT convention, CDR3 was defined as the stretch from the second conserved V-encoded cysteine to the conserved J-encoded phenylalanine. In an earlier analysis of roughly 580 of the donors, sequences lacking an unambiguous match to a single V gene segment were excluded. In an earlier analysis of approximately 500 of the donors, a V segment was called functional when productive rearrangements were above 56.7%, and segregating when the standard deviation between donors exceeded 5%. To diagnose cytomegalovirus status from the catalog of TCR beta chain sequences, a statistical classification framework was built. V and J gene assignment, in a later analysis, came from comparing TCR nucleotide sequences with IMGT/GENE-DB human TR gene sequences. In a later analysis, CDR3 sequences and most-parsimonious VDJ recombination scenarios were assigned using the TCRdist pipeline. A later analysis defined each TCR beta chain by its CDR3 amino acid sequence plus V-gene family, and excluded reads lacking a unique V-gene family. A later analysis removed 592 highly shared, low-generation-probability nucleotide sequences to deal with suspected cross-contamination and a sequencing artifact. In a later analysis, a clonal expansion index was calculated for each public chain from normalized within-repertoire ranks of inferred template counts. Generation probabilities in a later analysis came from a VDJ recombination model fitted to out-of-frame rearrangements, and those results were checked against IGoR. A later analysis scored TCR-TCR, TCR-HLA and TCR-CMV co-occurrence with hypergeometric tests, applying a repertoire-size bias correction to TCR pairs. False discovery rates were estimated in a later analysis by permuting HLA or CMV assignments 20 times. In a later analysis, co-occurring TCRs were grouped with DBSCAN, and TCRdist sequence similarity was added when clustering was performed within HLA-allele-positive subsets. Co-occurrence clustering excluded repertoires with fewer than 30,000 or more than 120,000 public chains, plus five with anomalous nucleotide sharing. TCRdb stores this immuneACCESS table with in-frame sequences only. Part of the clones is absent; in the studies checked, under half of the shortfall reflects unresolved V genes, and no reason is known for the rest. D and trimming come from the DNA, and the V and J calls and clone size come from that table. The sample includes about 180,000 clones, with around 76% observed a single time. Of the sample, approximately 1.5% falls within the top ten clones.

A remark on this clone: This receptor's antigen is unknown. The sample holds no much larger clone one base away, and base qualities are not on file.

Study-wide findings and limitations: A few of the identified cytomegalovirus-associated TCR beta chains were confirmed in vitro to be specific for cytomegalovirus antigens. Presence/absence analyses assumed roughly uniform sequencing depth across donors, an assumption that may not hold. About 17 rarely observed V segments, including chromosome 9 orphons, were excluded from the earlier analysis of approximately 500 of the donors because counts were too low. In a later analysis, several top co-occurrence clusters were reported to appear linked to parvovirus B19, influenza, CMV and Epstein-Barr virus. A further reported finding was that TCR beta sequences accurately predicted the HLA-A and HLA-B alleles for most subjects in the first cohort. In both the original and validation cohorts, the classifier was reported to diagnose cytomegalovirus status with high specificity and sensitivity. According to the authors, the approach could potentially be generalized to other disease states and immunological phenotypes. An association between a missense DCLRE1C variant and V-gene and J-gene trimming of TCR beta chains was found in a later genetic analysis and replicated in an independent cohort. For the cohort, immune exposure information was limited to CMV serostatus. A total of fewer than 200 TCR beta chains were listed by the study as associated with cytomegalovirus. The cohort was sequenced for TCR beta chains only, and without alpha or paired-chain data the features that could be detected were limited. A later genetic analysis reported fewer N-insertions in productive TCRs among donors in an Asian-associated ancestry cluster than the roughly 720-donor mean. In an earlier analysis of around 600 of the donors, most TCR beta V segments were observed in productive rearrangements about 90% or about 30% of the time, broadly matching IMGT annotations. Correlated functional status among segregating V segments might be attributable to linkage disequilibrium, but an unknown experimental factor could not be ruled out. Most CMV-associated TCR beta chains appeared to be HLA-restricted in a later analysis, and the HLA associations seemed to be driven largely by CMV exposure. HLA typing was unavailable for some donors at each locus, so association tests used only the typed subset. A later analysis found that HLA-associated TCR beta chains were more clonally expanded and had lower generation probabilities than equally common non-associated chains. When HLA alleles, especially DR and DQ, strongly co-occurred, TCR associations were difficult to assign to individual alleles. A later analysis associated some 17,000 TCR beta sequences with specific HLA alleles at a false discovery rate of 0.05. Because the 87-base-pair reads could not distinguish some IMGT-functional V segments, including TRBV6-2 and TRBV6-3, those segments were excluded. In a later analysis, TCR association rates were found to vary across HLA loci, with the most associated TCRs seen for DRB1 alleles and the fewest for HLA-C alleles. The sequencing pipeline was judged likely to have produced a cluster of highly shared sequence variants as a technical artifact. While some public TCRs were present in many individuals, most TCR sequences turned up only very rarely across donors.

From its cysteine to its phenylalanine, the CDR3 spans 20 amino acids. The only DNA kept is the CDR3, 60 bases in frame from the first base. Compared with germline, V lacks 5 bases and J lacks 0 bases; bases without a gene match: 18. Reading the germline V gene gives CDR1 SNHLY and CDR2 FYNNEI. The cohort was made up of 500 to 850 healthy bone marrow donors. At the time of sampling, every cohort member was nominally healthy, though immune exposures that went unrecorded were likely present. The donor tested CMV seronegative, placing the donor among the 352 seronegative members of the cohort. A peripheral blood sample was provided by each donor, and peripheral blood mononuclear cells were used for TCR beta sequencing. Genomic DNA extraction from the blood cell samples was performed with the Qiagen DNeasy Blood Extraction Kit.

This TCR was recovered from a man aged 40-49 years in good health and CMV-seronegative. The sequencing sample was made of PBMCs. The rearrangement combines TRBV2 with TRBJ2-7; 11 bases in the junction line up with TRBD2. The nucleotide sequence is TGTGCCAGCAGTTTGGGGGTCGTATTCCCCGGGACTAGCGGCTCCTACGAGCAGTACTTC. It specifies CASSLGVVFPGTSGSYEQYF.